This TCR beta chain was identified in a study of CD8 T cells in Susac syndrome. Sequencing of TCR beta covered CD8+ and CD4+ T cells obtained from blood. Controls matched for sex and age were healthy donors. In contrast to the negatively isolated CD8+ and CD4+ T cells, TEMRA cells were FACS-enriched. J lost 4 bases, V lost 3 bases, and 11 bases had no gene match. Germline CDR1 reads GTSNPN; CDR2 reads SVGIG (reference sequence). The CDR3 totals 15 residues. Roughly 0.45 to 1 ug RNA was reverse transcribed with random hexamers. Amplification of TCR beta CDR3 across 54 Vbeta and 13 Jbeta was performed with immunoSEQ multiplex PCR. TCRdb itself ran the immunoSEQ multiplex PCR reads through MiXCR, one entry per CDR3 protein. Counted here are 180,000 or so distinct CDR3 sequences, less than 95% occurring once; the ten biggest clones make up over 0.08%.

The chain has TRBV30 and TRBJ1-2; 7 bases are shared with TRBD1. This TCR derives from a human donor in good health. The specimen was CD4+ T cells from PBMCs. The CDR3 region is CAWSLNRGGSYGYTF. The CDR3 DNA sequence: TGTGCCTGGAGCCTTAACAGGGGAGGTAGCTATGGCTACACCTTC.